This T cell receptor (beta chain) derives from a study of naive and memory T cell subsets (dated by TCRdb to about 2017). For the study in its entirety: In the figure summarizing the skin biopsy and whole blood samples, 10 blood donors, 7 tuberculin skin test biopsies and 3 saline control biopsies were reported. PCR2 was typically performed as a SYBR Green qPCR that was stopped at a set threshold, although end-point PCR (roughly 6 cycles) could be used instead for low-input samples. Broader findings and caveats from the paper: The potential sensitivity of the RNA-based method to TCR transcript changes with T cell activation and differentiation was acknowledged.

This clonotype was seen many times. No antigen is known for it. Per-nucleotide qualities are absent, and no much larger clonotype sits a single base away. Library preparation was by 5' RACE. For the blood and skin samples, TCR RNA was reverse transcribed with SuperScript IV using primers for the alpha and beta constant regions. The ligated cDNA was amplified by four rounds of PCR, in which nested alpha and beta constant region primers were used together with the SP2 primer. T4 RNA ligase 1 was used to ligate an oligonucleotide containing the Illumina SP2 primer and a UMI to the 3' end of the cDNA. The 12-nucleotide UMI consisted of two random hexamers with an eight-base spacer between the hexamers to prevent hairpin formation. From the second PCR onward, TCR alpha and beta chain libraries were processed separately and dual indexed for multiplexing. After pooling, the indexed libraries were analyzed by capillary electrophoresis and sequenced on either an Illumina MiSeq or NextSeq. PhiX DNA at roughly 4.5-7% was added to the libraries to raise base diversity and improve cluster recognition. Regarding the original processing steps: Demultiplexor extracted UMIs from read 2, combined them with read 1 TCR sequence, and split reads by sample indices. Decombinator identified V and J genes and V-J junctions and gave each TCR a five-part identifier that included V and J deletions. Collapsinator used UMIs to correct sequencing errors and PCR amplification heterogeneity, yielding UMI-based abundance per TCR. Identifiers were converted to nucleotide sequence by CDR3Translator and translated to amino acids, and CDR3 regions were extracted on the basis of terminal motifs. Error-corrected counts of alpha and beta TCRs from blood and skin were compared after being normalized to the amount of input RNA. The public reads were quality trimmed at Q25 with fastp and then assembled into clones with MiXCR by TCRdb, keeping productive beta chains. Under each unique CDR3 protein, matching rows form one entry showing the most common genes and DNA. TCRdb's processing, not the authors', yielded these V and J calls. The table for this sample lists more than 20,000 distinct CDR3 sequences; about 4% of them were counted only once. The ten biggest clones cover approximately 7.8% of the sample.

For whole blood analysis, under 3 ml of peripheral blood was collected from healthy adult volunteers into Tempus tubes, and RNA was extracted following the manufacturer's instructions. Using 3' ligation of a UMI-containing oligonucleotide to TCR cDNA, the study laid out a robust and sensitive protocol to amplify, sequence and analyze TCRs. Total RNA was treated with RQ1 DNase, without cell sorting, prior to reverse transcription, with an input of about 1 to 1000 ng being targeted. Libraries were prepared from skin biopsies and whole blood to test how robust the pipeline was in samples where T cells are a minority population. The receptor comes from a male donor in good health.

DNA sequence: TGCAGTGCTAGGCCGGGACAGGGACTGTACGGAGGCTCTGGGGCCAACGTCCTGACTTTC. This encodes CSARPGQGLYGGSGANVLTF. This receptor chain uses TRBV20-1 and TRBJ2-6; 9 nucleotides in the junction match TRBD1. From a lookup of the germline V gene (reference sequence), CDR1 and CDR2 are DFQATT and SNEGSKA. V is pruned by 3 bases and J by 0 bases, leaving 15 bases of the junction without a gene match. The CDR3 spans 20 residues, from the cysteine through the phenylalanine. Just the 60-base CDR3 DNA is kept, in frame starting at base 1.